This T cell receptor beta chain was captured in a study of metastatic and nonmetastatic thyroid tumors. Study at large: The comparison covered peripheral blood and tumor or nodule tissue in malignant and benign thyroid patients.

General study points: Across blood and tumor, TCR beta diversity in malignant thyroid tumors was reportedly significantly higher than in benign nodules.

J gave up 7 bases and V 5 bases, and 6 bases lay outside the gene matches. The CDR3 sequence is 15 residues long. The germline V gene encodes CDR1 KGHSH and CDR2 LQKENI. The authors' processing: It was from CDR3 differences across clinicopathological groups that a distant-metastasis classifier for papillary thyroid cancer was built. Using MiXCR, TCRdb reanalyzed the PCR reads. In this record, the V and J calls reflect TCRdb's handling and not the investigators' own analysis. The top ten hold 15% to 18% of the sample, which has about 16,000 clones, approximately 27% seen once. In its sample, this clone was seen many times. Its target is not known. Thyroid surgery had not been preceded by any treatment in any patient.

Source material: tumor tissue. The sequence derives from a female donor with papillary thyroid cancer or a benign thyroid nodule (not recorded which). Some clones in this sample may be carry-over from other donors' samples. This sequence joins TRBV18 and TRBJ2-1, with TRBD2 matching over 12 bases. The chain's CDR3 is CASSATSGSRNEQFF. The CDR3 coding sequence is TGTGCCAGCTCAGCGACTAGCGGGAGTAGAAATGAGCAGTTCTTC.